One and the same sample provided the 24 T cell receptor beta chains below, sequenced in a study of beta chain features in type 1 diabetes. All of the isolated RNA was reverse transcribed, so expressed TCRB transcripts were sequenced. Sequencing used immunoSEQ multiplex PCR; TCRdb keeps in-frame clones, though not all of them. The repertoire includes about 180,000 clones, approximately 13% of them detected once, and roughly 0.56% sits in the top ten. What was sequenced was central memory CD4+ T cells from blood. Receptor source: a woman under 30 in good health.

This chain uses TRBV7-3 with TRBJ2-1, with 8 bases lining up with TRBD1. This CDR3 contains 16 residues. Trimming cost V 5 bases and J 5 bases; bases outside gene matches: 11. Germline V gene lookup returns CDR1 SGHTA and CDR2 FQGTGA. The CDR3 is CASSTPGTGIHNEQFF. The DNA for the CDR3 is TGTGCCAGCAGCACCCCCGGGACAGGAATTCACAATGAGCAGTTCTTC.

V and J are TRBV19 and TRBJ1-2; 8 bases map to TRBD1. The ends lost 4 bases at V and 8 bases at J; junction bases unmatched: 12. Per the germline V gene, CDR1 is LNHDA and CDR2 is SQIVND (reference sequence). The CDR3 sequence is 15 residues long. CDR3 amino acids: CASSSPGQGEEGYTF. In DNA form, the CDR3 reads TGTGCCAGTAGTAGCCCCGGACAGGGAGAGGAGGGCTACACCTTC.

CDR3 region: CASSSRQKLAYEQYF. CDR3 sequence (DNA): TGTGCCAGCAGCTCCAGACAGAAGCTTGCCTACGAGCAGTACTTC. The chain carries TRBV7-2 and TRBJ2-7; D might be TRBD1 (5 bases). CDR1 is SGHTA and CDR2 is FQGNSA in the germline V gene. The ends were cut back, 4 bases at V and 2 bases at J, with 15 bases in the middle. CDR3 length: 15 residues. Together with reference TRBV7-2 and TRBJ2-7, the CDR3 gives the full variable domain: GAGVSQSPSNKVTEKGKDVELRCDPISGHTALYWYRQSLGQGLEFLIYFQGNSAPDKSGLPSDRFSAERTGGSVSTLTIQRTQQEDSAVYLCASSSRQKLAYEQYFGPGTRLTVT.

The chain employs TRBV6-5 and TRBJ1-5, with a possible D match to TRBD1 (6 bases). V was pared by 6 bases and J by 0 bases, with 12 bases between. The germline V gene encodes CDR1 MNHEY and CDR2 SVGAGI. CDR3 length equals 15 residues. As DNA, the CDR3 is TGTGCCAGCAGCAAACAGGGTCGTAGCAATCAGCCCCAGCATTTT. Translated: CASSKQGRSNQPQHF.

The rearrangement links TRBV28 to TRBJ1-1, with D tentatively TRBD1 (6 bases). CDR3 length: 13 residues. Trimming stripped 3 bases from V and 5 bases from J, with 10 bases between. The V gene's germline CDR1 is MDHEN and CDR2 SYDVKM. CDR3 region: CASSFQGTTEAFF. Written as DNA, the CDR3 is TGTGCCAGCAGTTTTCAGGGGACGACTGAAGCTTTCTTT.

This chain connects TRBV10-3 to TRBJ2-7, with no clear D. This CDR3 comprises 14 residues. V lost 4 bases and J 1 base, leaving 11 bases between the germline ends. Germline lookup yields CDR1 ENHRY and CDR2 SYGVKD. The CDR3 spells CAISGTVKSYEQYF. The CDR3, as DNA: TGTGCCATCAGTGGTACGGTGAAATCCTACGAGCAGTACTTC.

The rearrangement joins TRBV10-3 to TRBJ2-1; D possibly corresponds to TRBD2 (6 bases). There are 14 residues in the CDR3. Germline V gives CDR1 ENHRY, CDR2 SYGVKD. Trimming removed 10 bases from V and 0 bases from J, with 13 bases in between. CDR3 sequence (DNA): TGTGCCACCGGGGACGGGGGCTCCTACAATGAGCAGTTCTTC. It translates to CATGDGGSYNEQFF.

This clone came up a few times. V is TRBV6-5 and J is TRBJ2-1; TRBD1 might be the D (6 bases). Germline V gives CDR1 MNHEY, CDR2 SVGAGI. Trimming removed 6 bases at V and 11 bases at J, with 14 bases between. The CDR3 is 12 residues long. CDR3 DNA sequence: TGTGCCAGCAGAAAGAAACAGGGAAAGCAGTTCTTC. Protein sequence: CASRKKQGKQFF.

This clone was seen a few times. This chain links TRBV18 with TRBJ2-3, with 7 bases lining up with TRBD2. From germline, CDR1 is KGHSH and CDR2 LQKENI. This CDR3 comprises 15 residues. Trimming removed 3 bases from V and 2 bases from J; junction bases left unmatched: 5. The CDR3 region is CASSPAGVITDTQYF. For the CDR3, the DNA is TGTGCCAGCTCACCCGCGGGAGTGATCACAGATACGCAGTATTTT. Full variable domain (outside the CDR3, taken from reference TRBV18 and TRBJ2-3): NAGVMQNPRHLVRRRGQEARLRCSPMKGHSHVYWYRQLPEEGLKFMVYLQKENIIDESGMPKERFSAEFPKEGPSILRIQQVVRGDSAAYFCASSPAGVITDTQYFGPGTRLTVL.

The V gene is TRBV7-8, the J gene TRBJ2-5, with 9 bases lining up with TRBD1. The ends lost 2 bases at V and 1 base at J; junction bases unmatched: 2. The CDR3 totals 15 residues. Germline CDR1 reads SGHVS; CDR2 reads FQNEAQ. The CDR3 reads CASSLNRGRQETQYF. The CDR3 DNA sequence: TGTGCCAGCAGCTTAAACAGGGGGCGCCAAGAGACCCAGTACTTC.

The chain links TRBV12-5 to TRBJ1-5, with a weak D call TRBD1 (6 bases). Germline CDR1 is LGHNT and CDR2 is FRNRAP. The germline V and J ends were trimmed by 8 bases and 6 bases, with 14 bases remaining between them. The CDR3 runs to 13 residues. CDR3 sequence: CASQRGAGQPQHF. CDR3 nucleotide sequence: TGTGCTAGTCAACGGGGGGCAGGTCAGCCCCAGCATTTT.

There are a few counts of this clone. The chain couples TRBV29-1 to TRBJ1-1, with D unresolved. The germline V gene has CDR1 SQVTM and CDR2 ANQGSEA. The CDR3 has 10 amino acids. CDR3 loop: CVTRDTEAFF. The CDR3 DNA reads as TGCGTTACACGGGACACTGAAGCTTTCTTT. Complete variable domain (other parts from reference TRBV29-1 and TRBJ1-1): SAVISQKPSRDICQRGTSLTIQCQVDSQVTMMFWYRQQPGQSLTLIATANQGSEATYESGFVIDKFPISRPNLTFSTLTVSNMSPEDSSIYLCVTRDTEAFFGQGTRLTVV.

The chain combines TRBV10-1 with TRBJ2-5, with 11 positions matching TRBD1. CDR3 length equals 15 residues. Germline CDR1 reads WNHNN; CDR2 reads SYGVQD (reference sequence). Trimming at V came to 5 bases and at J to 4 bases, leaving 6 bases not matched to a gene. The CDR3 coding sequence is TGCGCCAGCAGTCCCGGACAGGGGGCAGGAGAGACCCAGTACTTC. This gives the protein CASSPGQGAGETQYF.

V and J are TRBV5-1 and TRBJ1-1, with unresolved D. Between the trimmed V and J ends, which lost 5 bases and 3 bases, there was a span of 11 bases. CDR3 length equals 13 residues. The germline gives CDR1 SGHRS, CDR2 YFSETQ. The CDR3 nucleotides are TGCGCCAGCAGAGGACTAAGAGACACTGAAGCTTTCTTT. This codes for CASRGLRDTEAFF.

This chain joins TRBV2 and TRBJ2-5; 8 bases map to TRBD1. J lost 7 bases, V lost 6 bases, and 22 bases had no gene match. Germline V gene lookup returns CDR1 SNHLY and CDR2 FYNNEI. The CDR3 has 18 residues. The CDR3 DNA sequence: TGTGCCAGCAGGGCCGTACCCGGTCTCCAGGGGGCAATGGGGACCCAGTACTTC. This gives the protein CASRAVPGLQGAMGTQYF.

The genes are TRBV25-1 and TRBJ2-6; 7 nucleotides line up with TRBD1. The CDR3 runs 16 residues. CDR1 is MGHDK and CDR2 is SYGVNS in the germline V gene. V lost 3 bases, J lost 4 bases, and 6 bases stayed unmatched. CDR3 amino acids: CASSDYRGAGANVLTF. The CDR3, as DNA: TGTGCCAGCAGTGATTACAGGGGAGCCGGGGCCAACGTCCTGACTTTC.

The table lists this clone with a few counts. The chain carries TRBV10-1 and TRBJ2-5; D is possibly TRBD2 (5 bases). The CDR3 has 12 amino acids. V was trimmed by 8 bases and J by 5 bases, leaving 12 bases between them. Per germline, CDR1 WNHNN and CDR2 SYGVQD (reference sequence). The CDR3 region has the DNA TGCGCCAGCGCAAATCGAGGGGAGACCCAGTACTTC. Amino acids: CASANRGETQYF.

This clone was counted a few times. The chain carries TRBV9 and TRBJ2-1, with TRBD2 identical over 11 bases. Germline trimming cut 4 bases from V and 10 bases from J; bases unmatched to any gene: 4. Germline assignment: CDR1 SGDLS and CDR2 YYNGEE. The CDR3 runs 13 residues. This CDR3 reads CASSLRTSGEQFF. CDR3 DNA: TGTGCCAGCAGCCTCCGGACTAGCGGGGAGCAGTTCTTC.

The CDR3, as DNA: TGTGCCACCAGCAGGGAAAGTTTGACTTTCGCCGGGGAGCTGTTTTTT. It encodes CATSRESLTFAGELFF. The genes are TRBV15 and TRBJ2-2; D gene ambiguous. CDR1 is LNHNV, CDR2 YYDKDF, per germline (reference sequence). The length of the CDR3 is 16 residues. V was pared by 3 bases and J by 6 bases, with 17 bases between.

This chain's CDR3 is CASRQTSGSNEQYF. For the CDR3, the DNA is TGTGCCAGCAGGCAGACCAGCGGGAGTAACGAGCAGTACTTC. The rearrangement links TRBV28 to TRBJ2-7, with 8 bases identical to TRBD2. The CDR3 is made up of 14 amino acids. The germline CDR1 and CDR2 sequences are MDHEN and SYDVKM. V shed 6 bases, J shed 5 bases, and the junction held 9 bases outside the gene matches. Using reference TRBV28 and TRBJ2-7 for the parts outside the CDR3, the full variable domain is DVKVTQSSRYLVKRTGEKVFLECVQDMDHENMFWYRQDPGLGLRLIYFSYDVKMKEKGDIPEGYSVSREKKERFSLILESASTNQTSMYLCASRQTSGSNEQYFGPGTRLTVT.

This clone was observed a handful of times. The chain links TRBV30 to TRBJ1-3; TRBD1 might be the D (5 bases). Per germline, CDR1 GTSNPN and CDR2 SVGIG (reference sequence). V lost 3 bases, J lost 9 bases, and 18 bases lay in between. The CDR3 length is 14 residues. CDR3 sequence reads: CAWRYGSGPGTIYF. In DNA, the CDR3 is TGTGCCTGGAGGTACGGATCAGGGCCCGGCACCATATATTTT.

This clone was observed a handful of times. This chain connects TRBV9 to TRBJ2-1; perhaps TRBD1 as D (5 bases). The CDR3 runs 18 residues. Germline assignment: CDR1 SGDLS and CDR2 YYNGEE. V was pared by 4 bases and J by 0 bases, with 20 bases between. The CDR3 DNA sequence: TGTGCCAGCAGCTGGACGACAGACCTCAGGAGCTCCTACAATGAGCAGTTCTTC. It codes for CASSWTTDLRSSYNEQFF.

The gene calls are TRBV5-1 and TRBJ2-1; 8 bases fit TRBD2. V lost 0 bases, J lost 9 bases, and 5 bases stayed unmatched. This CDR3 is 14 amino acids long. Germline V lookup: CDR1 SGHRS, CDR2 YFSETQ. The CDR3 nucleotides read TGCGCCAGCAGCTTGGGACGGGAGGGCTCTGAGCAGTTCTTC. It is translated as CASSLGREGSEQFF.

This clone was observed a few times. The chain employs TRBV7-3 and TRBJ2-1; D is possibly TRBD1 (5 bases). Looked up from germline, CDR1 is SGHTA and CDR2 is FQGTGA. Trimming pared 3 bases from V and 2 bases from J, leaving 11 bases between. This CDR3 has 15 amino acids. The DNA of the CDR3 is TGTGCCAGCAGCTTTCAGGGTGGGGCCTACAATGAGCAGTTCTTC. Amino acid sequence: CASSFQGGAYNEQFF.